Below are 2 T cell receptor beta chains sequenced from a single sample in a study of OX40 agonist ivuxolimab in advanced cancers. Here immunoSEQ multiplex PCR was the method, and the copy in TCRdb shows in-frame clones only, minus some. The table records approximately 30,000 clones, roughly nine tenths of them present only once. Here the sequenced sample was CD4+ or CD8+ T cells sorted from blood, taken in a trial of the OX40 agonist ivuxolimab. These receptors all stem from an adult with an advanced solid tumor such as melanoma, head and neck, liver or kidney cancer.

V and J are TRBV6-6 and TRBJ2-7; D might be TRBD1 (5 bases). Germline lookup yields CDR1 MNHNY and CDR2 SVGAGI (reference sequence). With 2 bases removed from V and 4 bases from J, the gap between germline ends came to 15 bases. The CDR3 sequence is 15 residues long. CDR3 loop: CASSYARSGAYEQYF. In nucleotides, the CDR3 is TGTGCCAGCAGTTACGCTCGGAGTGGGGCTTACGAGCAGTACTTC.

V and J are TRBV2 and TRBJ1-5; D perhaps matches TRBD1 (5 bases). The CDR3 is 13 amino acids. CDR1 SNHLY and CDR2 FYNNEI come from the germline V gene. V was cut by 5 bases and J by 4 bases, with 9 bases left in between. CDR3 DNA: TGTGCCAGCAGTCGGGACGGTAATCAGCCCCAGCATTTT. The encoded protein is CASSRDGNQPQHF.